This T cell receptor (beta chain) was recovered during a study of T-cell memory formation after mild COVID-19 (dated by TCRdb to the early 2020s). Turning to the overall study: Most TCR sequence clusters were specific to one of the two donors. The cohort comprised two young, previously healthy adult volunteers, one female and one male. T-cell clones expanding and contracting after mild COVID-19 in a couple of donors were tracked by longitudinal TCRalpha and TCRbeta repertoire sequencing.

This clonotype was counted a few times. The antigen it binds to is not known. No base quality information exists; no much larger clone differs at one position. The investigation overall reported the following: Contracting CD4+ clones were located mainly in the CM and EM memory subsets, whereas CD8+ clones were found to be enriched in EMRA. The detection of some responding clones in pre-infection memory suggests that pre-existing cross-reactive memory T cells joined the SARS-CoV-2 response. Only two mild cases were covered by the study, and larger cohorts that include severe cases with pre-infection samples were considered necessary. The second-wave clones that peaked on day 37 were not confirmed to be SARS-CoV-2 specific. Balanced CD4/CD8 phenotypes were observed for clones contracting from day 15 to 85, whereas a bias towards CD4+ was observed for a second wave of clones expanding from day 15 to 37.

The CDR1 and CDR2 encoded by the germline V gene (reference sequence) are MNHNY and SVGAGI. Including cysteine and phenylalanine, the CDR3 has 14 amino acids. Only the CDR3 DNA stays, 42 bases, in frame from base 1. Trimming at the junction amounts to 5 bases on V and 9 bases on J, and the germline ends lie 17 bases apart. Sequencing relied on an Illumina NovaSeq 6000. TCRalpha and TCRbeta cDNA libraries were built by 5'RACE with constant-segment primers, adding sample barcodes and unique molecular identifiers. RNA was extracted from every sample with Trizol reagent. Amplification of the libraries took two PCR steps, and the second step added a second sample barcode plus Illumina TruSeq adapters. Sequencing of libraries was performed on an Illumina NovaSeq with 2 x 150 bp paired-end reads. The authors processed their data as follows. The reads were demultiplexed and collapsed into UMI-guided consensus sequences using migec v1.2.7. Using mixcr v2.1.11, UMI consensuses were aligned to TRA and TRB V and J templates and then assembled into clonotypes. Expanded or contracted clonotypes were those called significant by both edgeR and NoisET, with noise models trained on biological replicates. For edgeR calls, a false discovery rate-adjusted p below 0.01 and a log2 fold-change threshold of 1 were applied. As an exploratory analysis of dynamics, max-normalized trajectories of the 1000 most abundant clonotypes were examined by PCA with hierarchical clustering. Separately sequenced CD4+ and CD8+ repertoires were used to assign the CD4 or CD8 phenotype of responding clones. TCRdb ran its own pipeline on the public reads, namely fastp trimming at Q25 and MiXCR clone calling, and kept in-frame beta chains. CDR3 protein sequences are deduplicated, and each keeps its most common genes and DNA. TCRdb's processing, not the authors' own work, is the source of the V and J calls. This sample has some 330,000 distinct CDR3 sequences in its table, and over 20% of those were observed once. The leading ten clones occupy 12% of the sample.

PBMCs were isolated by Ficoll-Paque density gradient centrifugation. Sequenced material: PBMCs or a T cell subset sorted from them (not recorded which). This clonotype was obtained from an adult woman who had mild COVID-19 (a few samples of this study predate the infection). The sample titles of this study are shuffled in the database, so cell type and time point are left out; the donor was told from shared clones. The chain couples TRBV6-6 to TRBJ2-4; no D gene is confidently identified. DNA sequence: TGTGCCAGCAGTCCTTCCTATGGTCTAGGCATTCAGTACTTC. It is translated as CASSPSYGLGIQYF.